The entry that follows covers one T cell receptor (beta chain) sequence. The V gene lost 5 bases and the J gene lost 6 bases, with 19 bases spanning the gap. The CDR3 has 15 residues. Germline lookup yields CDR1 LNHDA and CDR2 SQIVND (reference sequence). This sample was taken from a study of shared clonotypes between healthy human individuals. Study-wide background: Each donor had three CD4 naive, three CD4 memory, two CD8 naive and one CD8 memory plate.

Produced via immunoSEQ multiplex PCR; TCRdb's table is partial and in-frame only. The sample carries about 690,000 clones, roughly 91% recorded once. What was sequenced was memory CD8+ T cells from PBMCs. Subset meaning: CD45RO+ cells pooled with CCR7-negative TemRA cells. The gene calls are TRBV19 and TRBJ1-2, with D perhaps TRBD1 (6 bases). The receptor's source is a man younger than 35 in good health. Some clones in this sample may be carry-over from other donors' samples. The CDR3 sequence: CASSARGRASDGYTF. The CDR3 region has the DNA TGTGCCAGTAGTGCCAGGGGAAGGGCCAGTGATGGCTACACCTTC. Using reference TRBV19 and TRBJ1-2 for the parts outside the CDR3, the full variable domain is DGGITQSPKYLFRKEGQNVTLSCEQNLNHDAMYWYRQDPGQGLRLIYYSQIVNDFQKGDIAEGYSVSREKKESFPLTVTSAQKNPTAFYLCASSARGRASDGYTFGSGTRLTVV.